These 10 T cell receptor beta chains were sequenced from one sample in a study of vaccination effects on CD4 cells after COVID-19. The culture ran for roughly ten days before CD4+ T cells were isolated. These receptors have no identified antigens. Sequenced by immunoSEQ multiplex PCR; TCRdb stores in-frame clones only, minus some. The sample includes 50,000 or so clones, approximately 61% seen only once; the top ten take 4.5% to 6%. The specimen was CD4+ T cells from PBMCs cultured without peptide, collected before COVID-19 vaccination. Receptor source: a human donor who received a COVID-19 vaccine.

This chain connects TRBV7-9 to TRBJ1-4, with D uncertain. Deletions cut 4 bases from V and 8 bases from J, with 5 bases between. This CDR3 spans 11 amino acids. The V gene's germline CDR1 is SEHNR and CDR2 FQNEAQ (reference sequence). The CDR3 sequence is CASSSGEKLFF. In nucleotides, the CDR3 is TGTGCCAGCAGCTCCGGCGAAAAACTGTTTTTT.

This clone was counted only a few times. V gene TRBV18 combines with J gene TRBJ1-1; unclear D gene. The CDR3 extends over 14 amino acids. From germline, CDR1 is KGHSH and CDR2 LQKENI. The germline V and J ends were trimmed by 5 bases and 1 base, with 11 bases remaining between them. The CDR3 coding sequence is TGTGCCAGCTCATACCAAACAGAGAACACTGAAGCTTTCTTT. Translation: CASSYQTENTEAFF.

The chain combines TRBV7-2 with TRBJ1-2; D is unclear. This CDR3 contains 18 residues. V was clipped by 5 bases and J by 0 bases, with 22 bases between them. Germline V CDR1 and CDR2: SGHTA, FQGNSA. In DNA, the CDR3 is TGTGCCAGCAGCCCCTTTGTTACGGTTAGACGAACTAACTATGGCTACACCTTC. This encodes CASSPFVTVRRTNYGYTF. Together with reference TRBV7-2 and TRBJ1-2, the CDR3 gives the full variable domain: GAGVSQSPSNKVTEKGKDVELRCDPISGHTALYWYRQSLGQGLEFLIYFQGNSAPDKSGLPSDRFSAERTGGSVSTLTIQRTQQEDSAVYLCASSPFVTVRRTNYGYTFGSGTRLTVV.

The V gene is TRBV7-2, the J gene TRBJ1-4; 11 nucleotides agree with TRBD1. The CDR3 has 14 residues. Germline CDR1 is SGHTA and CDR2 is FQGNSA. With 5 bases clipped from V and 7 bases from J, the junction kept 3 bases outside the gene matches. In DNA form, the CDR3 reads TGTGCCAGCAGCCGGGACAGGGGGGGTGAAAAACTGTTTTTT. Protein: CASSRDRGGEKLFF. The entire variable domain, with the rest obtained from reference TRBV7-2 and TRBJ1-4, is as follows: GAGVSQSPSNKVTEKGKDVELRCDPISGHTALYWYRQSLGQGLEFLIYFQGNSAPDKSGLPSDRFSAERTGGSVSTLTIQRTQQEDSAVYLCASSRDRGGEKLFFGSGTQLSVL.

The chain recombines TRBV10-2 with TRBJ2-7; 8 bases align to TRBD2. The CDR3 loop spans 15 amino acids. CDR1 and CDR2 (germline): WSHSY, SAAADI. The junction had 9 bases not matched to a gene; V was cut back by 3 bases and J by 5 bases. The CDR3 protein is CASSDGSGGLHEQYF. The CDR3 DNA reads as TGCGCCAGCAGTGACGGCAGCGGGGGTTTGCACGAGCAGTACTTC.

This clone was observed a handful of times. The chain combines TRBV5-1 with TRBJ1-2; 7 positions agree with TRBD1. Germline V gene data show CDR1 as SGHRS and CDR2 as YFSETQ. This CDR3 has 14 amino acids. J was trimmed by 6 bases and V by 3 bases; bases with no gene match: 8. This CDR3 is CASSSPTGYNGYTF. The CDR3 DNA is TGCGCCAGCAGCTCACCGACAGGGTATAATGGCTACACCTTC.

This clone was detected only once. This chain links TRBV7-2 with TRBJ2-7, with D unclear. The CDR3 spans 15 residues. The germline V gene has CDR1 SGHTA and CDR2 FQGNSA. V was shortened by 1 base and J by 1 base, with 11 bases between the two germline ends. The CDR3 is CASSLVWDASYEQYF. CDR3 coding DNA: TGTGCCAGCAGCTTAGTTTGGGATGCATCCTACGAGCAGTACTTC.

V gene TRBV7-2 combines with J gene TRBJ1-1; D remains ambiguous. The ends were cut back, 3 bases at V and 11 bases at J, with 16 bases in the middle. The CDR3 totals 13 residues. Germline CDR1 and CDR2: SGHTA and FQGNSA. The CDR3 loop is CASSFGPSLAAFF. CDR3 nucleotide sequence: TGTGCCAGCAGCTTTGGGCCATCCCTCGCGGCTTTCTTT.

This clone has a single count. V usage is TRBV7-9 and J usage is TRBJ1-6; D gene ambiguous. Between the trimmed V and J ends, which lost 3 bases and 7 bases, there was a span of 7 bases. CDR1 is SEHNR, CDR2 FQNEAQ, per germline (reference sequence). The CDR3 is 13 residues long. CDR3 loop: CASSFSDNSPLHF. CDR3 coding DNA: TGTGCCAGCAGCTTTAGTGACAATTCACCCCTCCACTTT.

This clone was seen a single time. The chain couples TRBV5-4 to TRBJ2-1; D unresolved. CDR3 length: 16 residues. Germline CDR1 is SGHNT and CDR2 is YYREEE (reference sequence). Trimming pared 7 bases from V and 0 bases from J, leaving 17 bases between. Here the CDR3 reads CASRPQSQSSYNEQFF. The DNA for the CDR3 is TGTGCCAGCCGACCACAGTCCCAGAGCTCCTACAATGAGCAGTTCTTC.